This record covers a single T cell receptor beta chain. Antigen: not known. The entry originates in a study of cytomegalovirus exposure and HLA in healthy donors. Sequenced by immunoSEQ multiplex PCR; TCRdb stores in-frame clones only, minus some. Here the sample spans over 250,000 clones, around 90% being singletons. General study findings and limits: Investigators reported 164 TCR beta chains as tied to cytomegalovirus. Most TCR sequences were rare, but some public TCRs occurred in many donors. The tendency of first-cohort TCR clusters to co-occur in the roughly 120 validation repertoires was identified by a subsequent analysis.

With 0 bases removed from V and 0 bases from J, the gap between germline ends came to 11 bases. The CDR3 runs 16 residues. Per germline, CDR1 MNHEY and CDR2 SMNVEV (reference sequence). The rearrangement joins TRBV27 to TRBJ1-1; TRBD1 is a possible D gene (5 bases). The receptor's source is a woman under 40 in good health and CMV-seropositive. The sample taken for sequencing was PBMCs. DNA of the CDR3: TGTGCCAGCAGTTTATCGCCAGGGCTCATGAACACTGAAGCTTTCTTT. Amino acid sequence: CASSLSPGLMNTEAFF.